The source of this TCR beta chain is a study of molecular identifiers for immune sequencing clone quantification. Regarding the study as a whole: More than 98% of effector molecules, versus under 1% of naive-cell molecules, belonged to clones above 20 RNA copies. One cell's worth of spiked Jurkat TCR RNA was reportedly detectable among roughly 1 million naive cells.

Investigators produced naive CD8 libraries from roughly 20,000 to 1,000,000 sorted cells, drawing on 10%, 30% or 50% RNA. TCRdb re-called the PCR reads through MiXCR, storing one row per CDR3 protein. The table lists around 480,000 distinct CDR3 sequences, over 20% of them singletons. Unmatched junction bases numbered 14, after V lost 5 bases and J lost 7 bases. The CDR3 is 17 amino acids. Germline V lookup: CDR1 SGHTA, CDR2 FQGTGA. The table lists this clonotype with a few counts. Its matching antigen is unknown. The receptor was isolated from a human donor in good health. Some libraries in this study had Jurkat cell RNA spiked in. The sequenced sample consisted of naive CD8+ T cells from blood, with Jurkat cell RNA spiked in. Subset meaning: FACS-sorted CD8+CD4-CCR7+CD45RA+ naive T cells. The chain uses TRBV7-3 and TRBJ2-2; 9 bases agree with TRBD2. In DNA form, the CDR3 reads TGTGCCAGCAGCAAAAGTGCGGGACTAGCATCAGGCGGGGAGCTGTTTTTT. This encodes CASSKSAGLASGGELFF.